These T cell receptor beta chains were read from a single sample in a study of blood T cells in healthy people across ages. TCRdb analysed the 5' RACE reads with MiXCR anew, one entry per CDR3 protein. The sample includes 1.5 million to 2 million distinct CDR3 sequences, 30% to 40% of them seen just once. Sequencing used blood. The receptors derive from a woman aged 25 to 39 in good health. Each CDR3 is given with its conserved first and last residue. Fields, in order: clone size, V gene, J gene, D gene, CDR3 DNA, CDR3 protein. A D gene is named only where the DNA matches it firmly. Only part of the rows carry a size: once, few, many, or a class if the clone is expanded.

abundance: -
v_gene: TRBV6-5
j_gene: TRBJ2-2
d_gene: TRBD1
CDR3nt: TGTGCCAGCAGTCCGGACAGGGGCGGCGGGGAGCTGTTTTTT
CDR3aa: CASSPDRGGGELFF

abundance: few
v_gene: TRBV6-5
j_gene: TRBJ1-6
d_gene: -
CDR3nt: TGTGCCAGCAGTACCACTGAGAATTCACCCCTCCACTTT
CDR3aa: CASSTTENSPLHF

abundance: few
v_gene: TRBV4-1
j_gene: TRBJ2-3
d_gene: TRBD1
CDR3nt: TGCGCCAGCAGCCAGCCGTCGGGACAGCTAAGCACAGATACGCAGTATTTT
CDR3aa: CASSQPSGQLSTDTQYF

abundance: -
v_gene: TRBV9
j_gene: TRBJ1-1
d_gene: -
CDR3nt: TGTGCCAGCAGCGTAGTGTTATCGGTCACTGAAGCTTTCTTT
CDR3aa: CASSVVLSVTEAFF

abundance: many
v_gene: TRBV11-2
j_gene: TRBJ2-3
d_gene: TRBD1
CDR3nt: TGTGCCAGCAGCTCCGGGACAGGGACGCAGTATTTT
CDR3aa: CASSSGTGTQYF

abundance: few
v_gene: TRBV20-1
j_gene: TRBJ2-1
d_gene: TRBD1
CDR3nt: TGCAGTGCTAGAGATCCTCCGGACAGGGAGTCCTACAATGAGCAGTTCTTC
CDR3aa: CSARDPPDRESYNEQFF

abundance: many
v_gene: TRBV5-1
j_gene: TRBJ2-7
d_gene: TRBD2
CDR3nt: TGCGCCAGCAGCTTGGCCGTCGGGAGGGCCCTCGAGCAGTACTTC
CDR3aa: CASSLAVGRALEQYF

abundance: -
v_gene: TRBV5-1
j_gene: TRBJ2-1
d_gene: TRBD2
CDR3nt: TGCGCCAGCAGCTTGGAGGCGACTAGCGGAGTATACAATGAGCAGTTCTTC
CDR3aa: CASSLEATSGVYNEQFF

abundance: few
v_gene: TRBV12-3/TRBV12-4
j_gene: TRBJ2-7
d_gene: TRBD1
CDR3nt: TGTGCCATAACCACAGGGGGAGGTGAGCAGTACTTC
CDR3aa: CAITTGGGEQYF

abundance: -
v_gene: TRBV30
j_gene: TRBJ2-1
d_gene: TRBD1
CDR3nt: TGTGCCTGGAAAACAGGGGCCTACAATGAGCAGTTCTTC
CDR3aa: CAWKTGAYNEQFF